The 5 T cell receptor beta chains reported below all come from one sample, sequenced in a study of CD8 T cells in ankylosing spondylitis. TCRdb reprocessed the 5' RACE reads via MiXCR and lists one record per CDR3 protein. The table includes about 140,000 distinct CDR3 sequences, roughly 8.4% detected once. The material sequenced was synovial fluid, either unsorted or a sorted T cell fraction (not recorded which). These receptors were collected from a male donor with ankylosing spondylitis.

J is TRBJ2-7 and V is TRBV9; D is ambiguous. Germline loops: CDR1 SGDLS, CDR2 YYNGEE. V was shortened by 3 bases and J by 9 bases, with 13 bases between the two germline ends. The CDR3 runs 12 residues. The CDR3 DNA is TGTGCCAGCAGCGATCAAATCAGTCGGCAGTACTTC. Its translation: CASSDQISRQYF.

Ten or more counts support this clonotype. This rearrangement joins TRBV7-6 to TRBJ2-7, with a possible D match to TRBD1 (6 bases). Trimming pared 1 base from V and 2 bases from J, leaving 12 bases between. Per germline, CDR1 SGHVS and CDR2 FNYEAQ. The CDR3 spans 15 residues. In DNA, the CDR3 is TGTGCCAGCAGCTTAGAGGGGGTTACTACCTACGAGCAGTACTTC. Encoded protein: CASSLEGVTTYEQYF. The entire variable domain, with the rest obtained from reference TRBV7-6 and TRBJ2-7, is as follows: GAGVSQSPRYKVTKRGQDVALRCDPISGHVSLYWYRQALGQGPEFLTYFNYEAQQDKSGLPNDRFSAERPEGSISTLTIQRTEQRDSAMYRCASSLEGVTTYEQYFGPGTRLTVT.

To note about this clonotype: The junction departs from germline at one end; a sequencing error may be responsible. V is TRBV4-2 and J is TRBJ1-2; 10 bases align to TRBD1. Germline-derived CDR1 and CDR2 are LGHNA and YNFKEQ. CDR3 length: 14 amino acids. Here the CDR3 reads CANSRDRGQGGYTF. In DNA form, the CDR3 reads TGTGCCAACAGCCGAGACAGGGGGCAGGGGGGCTACACCTTC.

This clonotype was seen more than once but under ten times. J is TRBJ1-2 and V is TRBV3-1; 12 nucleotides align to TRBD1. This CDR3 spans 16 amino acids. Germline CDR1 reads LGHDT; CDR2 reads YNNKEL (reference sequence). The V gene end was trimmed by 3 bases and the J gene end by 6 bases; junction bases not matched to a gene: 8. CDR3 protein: CASSQGRGQGANGYTF. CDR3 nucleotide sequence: TGTGCCAGCAGCCAGGGACGGGGACAGGGGGCAAATGGCTACACCTTC.

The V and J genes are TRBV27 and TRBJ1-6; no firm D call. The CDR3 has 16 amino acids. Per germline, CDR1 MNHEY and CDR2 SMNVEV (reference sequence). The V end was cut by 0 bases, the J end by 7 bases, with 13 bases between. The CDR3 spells CASSLSKGSGNSPLHF. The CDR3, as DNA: TGTGCCAGCAGTTTATCGAAAGGGTCCGGAAATTCACCCCTCCACTTT.